Shown below are 2 T cell receptor beta chains from a single sample sequenced in a study of control samples from healthy donors and cancer patients. The protocol was immunoSEQ multiplex PCR, while the TCRdb copy is restricted to in-frame clones and leaves out a portion. Among a few hundred thousand clones listed, approximately 92% were seen once. The material sequenced was PBMCs. These receptors all come from a man aged 35 to 55 with head and neck cancer.

The chain has TRBV11-2 and TRBJ2-7; possibly TRBD2 for D (5 bases). The CDR3 extends over 13 amino acids. The germline gives CDR1 SGHAT, CDR2 FQNNGV. The germline V and J ends were trimmed by 0 bases and 3 bases, with 6 bases remaining between them. The CDR3 here is CASSLERDYEQYF. Here the CDR3 DNA reads TGTGCCAGCAGCTTAGAGAGGGACTACGAGCAGTACTTC.

The rearrangement links TRBV5-6 to TRBJ2-7; unclear D gene. V was trimmed by 0 bases and J by 1 base, leaving 5 bases between them. The germline gives CDR1 SGHDT, CDR2 YYEEEE. The CDR3 loop spans 13 amino acids. The CDR3 DNA sequence: TGTGCCAGCAGCTTGGGGCGGTCCTACGAGCAGTACTTC. Encoded protein: CASSLGRSYEQYF. The variable domain in full, completed from reference TRBV5-6 and TRBJ2-7, reads DAGVTQSPTHLIKTRGQQVTLRCSPKSGHDTVSWYQQALGQGPQFIFQYYEEEERQRGNFPDRFSGHQFPNYSSELNVNALLLGDSALYLCASSLGRSYEQYFGPGTRLTVT.